The following is a TCR beta chain sequence with its context. Antigen: not known. Germline CDR1 reads KGHDR; CDR2 reads SFDVKD. The CDR3 totals 14 residues. Trimming left V 2 bases short and J 0 bases short, with 6 bases between. This specimen belongs to a study of T-cell memory formation after mild COVID-19. Study details: Largely, TCR clusters stayed within a single donor.

Barcoded TCR alpha and TCR beta cDNA libraries with UMIs came from 5'RACE using constant-segment primers. Each CDR3 protein is one row after TCRdb ran MiXCR on the 5' RACE reads. Of tens of thousands of distinct CDR3 sequences in the sample, over 9% were seen once. Study-wide points: There was a balanced CD4/CD8 profile in clones contracting day 15 to 85, and later expanders leaned CD4+. Prior to infection, memory already included some responding clones, suggesting cross-reactive memory joined.

Sequenced material: PBMCs or a T cell subset sorted from them (not recorded which). The chain recombines TRBV24-1 with TRBJ1-2; D not resolved. The receptor was isolated from a man aged 18 to 29 who had mild COVID-19 (a few samples of this study predate the infection). Cell type and time point are not known. CDR3 amino acids: CATSDSRSNYGYTF. CDR3 nucleotides: TGTGCCACCAGTGATTCACGGTCTAACTATGGCTACACCTTC.